This T cell receptor beta chain was recorded in a study of beta chain features in type 1 diabetes. Points from the study as a whole: Patients with type 1 diabetes showed fewer VDJ junction insertions and more deletions. A moderate, significant TCRB CDR3 shortening appeared in type 1 diabetes across four CD4+ subsets.

The table lists this clone with a few counts. Its target is unknown. Sequencing targeted expressed TCRB transcripts, as all isolated RNA had been reverse transcribed. Sequenced by immunoSEQ multiplex PCR; TCRdb stores in-frame clones only, minus some. This table holds 630,000 or so clones, over 12% found once. This CDR3 is built from 14 residues. Trimming pared 3 bases from V and 4 bases from J, leaving 12 bases between. Germline V gives CDR1 MGHDK, CDR2 SYGVNS. The receptor was isolated from a man between 18 and 35 years old with type 1 diabetes. Source material: naive CD4+ T cells from blood. The chain links TRBV25-1 to TRBJ1-2; tentatively, D is TRBD1 (5 bases). CDR3 loop: CASSEGLGGYGYTF. CDR3 in DNA: TGTGCCAGCAGTGAGGGGCTAGGCGGCTATGGCTACACCTTC.